Presented here are 17 T cell receptor beta chains from one specimen sequenced in a study of T cells in Graves' hyperthyroidism and ophthalmopathy. RNA transcripts served as the template for amplifying TCR beta CDR3 regions. In the first-round RT-PCR of the TCR CDR3, the HTBI primer set was used. TCRdb independently ran MiXCR on the multiplex PCR reads; one entry per CDR3 protein. The profile shows over 450,000 distinct CDR3 sequences, more than 15% of them singletons. The sample was blood. These receptors were collected from a woman between 18 and 29 years old with Graves' ophthalmopathy.

This chain connects TRBV28 to TRBJ2-1; 9 nucleotides align to TRBD1. With V trimmed by 2 bases and J by 9 bases, 14 bases remained unmatched. This CDR3 has 17 amino acids. CDR1 and CDR2 (germline): MDHEN, SYDVKM. The CDR3 loop reads CASSLNRIDRGTGEQFF. CDR3 in DNA: TGTGCCAGCAGTTTAAATCGGATAGACAGGGGGACCGGTGAGCAGTTCTTC.

This clonotype was seen ten or more times. The V gene is TRBV28, the J gene TRBJ2-3, with a possible D match to TRBD2 (6 bases). With 2 bases removed from V and 2 bases from J, the gap between germline ends came to 17 bases. Germline-derived CDR1 and CDR2 are MDHEN and SYDVKM. This CDR3 comprises 17 residues. This CDR3 is CASSLNSGRGYTDTQYF. The CDR3 region has the DNA TGTGCCAGCAGTTTAAATTCTGGGCGGGGCTACACAGATACGCAGTATTTT.

This clonotype was observed many times. V and J are TRBV30 and TRBJ2-7, with a weak D call TRBD2 (5 bases). This CDR3 spans 15 amino acids. Deletions cut 3 bases from V and 3 bases from J, with 18 bases between. Germline assignment: CDR1 GTSNPN and CDR2 SVGIG (reference sequence). The CDR3 nucleotides read TGTGCCTGGAGCAGGACGGGGAGAGATTTCTACGAGCAGTACTTC. This encodes CAWSRTGRDFYEQYF.

This clonotype was recorded a few times. The rearrangement joins TRBV6-5 to TRBJ2-1; no clear D. CDR1 is MNHEY, CDR2 SVGAGI, per germline. V lost 3 bases, J lost 6 bases, and 12 bases lay in between. The CDR3 has 14 residues. The CDR3 reads CASSYRTVSNEQFF. The DNA of the CDR3 is TGTGCCAGCAGTTATCGGACGGTGTCCAATGAGCAGTTCTTC.

This clonotype came up many times. The chain links TRBV12-3 or TRBV12-4 to TRBJ2-7; 7 bases are shared with TRBD1. The trim removed 6 bases at V and 0 bases at J, leaving 5 bases unmatched. The CDR3 is 14 residues long. CDR3 amino acids: CASSTDRDSYEQYF. CDR3 sequence (DNA): TGTGCCAGCAGCACAGACAGGGACTCCTACGAGCAGTACTTC.

This clonotype was detected many times. This chain links TRBV5-5 with TRBJ2-3; D call uncertain. Germline lookup yields CDR1 SGHKS and CDR2 YYEKEE (reference sequence). V lost 0 bases and J lost 4, with 9 bases in between. The CDR3 consists of 14 residues. The chain's CDR3 is CASSLGEVSDTQYF. For the CDR3, the DNA is TGTGCCAGCAGCTTGGGTGAGGTTTCAGATACGCAGTATTTT.

In this sample, this clonotype turned up a few times. The V gene is TRBV7-9, the J gene TRBJ1-1; TRBD1 might be the D (6 bases). V lost 3 bases to trimming and J lost 6 bases, with 14 bases between them. Per germline, CDR1 SEHNR and CDR2 FQNEAQ (reference sequence). The CDR3 loop spans 14 amino acids. CDR3 nucleotides: TGTGCCAGCAGCTTTGAGGGGGGCTTAGCTGAAGCTTTCTTT. Its translation: CASSFEGGLAEAFF.

The gene calls are TRBV27 and TRBJ1-2; TRBD1 matches at 10 bases. Germline V CDR1 and CDR2: MNHEY, SMNVEV (reference sequence). The CDR3 loop spans 15 amino acids. After removal of 4 bases from V and 8 bases from J, the junction contained 10 bases not matched to a gene. CDR3 amino acids: CASSSRDRGWSGYTF. DNA for the CDR3: TGTGCCAGCAGTTCACGGGACAGGGGATGGAGCGGCTACACCTTC.

In this sample, this clonotype turned up many times. The genes are TRBV13 and TRBJ1-2, with D possibly being TRBD1 (5 bases). From germline, CDR1 is PRHDT and CDR2 FYEKMQ (reference sequence). The CDR3 consists of 15 residues. V was trimmed by 0 bases and J by 2 bases, leaving 10 bases between them. The CDR3 bases are TGTGCCAGCAGCTTAGGACCCGGGACGAACTATGGCTACACCTTC. Translated: CASSLGPGTNYGYTF. Based on the CDR3 plus reference TRBV13 and TRBJ1-2, the full variable domain is AAGVIQSPRHLIKEKRETATLKCYPIPRHDTVYWYQQGPGQDPQFLISFYEKMQSDKGSIPDRFSAQQFSDYHSELNMSSLELGDSALYFCASSLGPGTNYGYTFGSGTRLTVV.

This clonotype was seen ten or more times. The V call is TRBV5-1, the J call TRBJ2-5; TRBD1 agrees at 11 bases. The junction had 4 bases not matched to a gene; V was cut back by 4 bases and J by 2 bases. CDR3 length: 15 residues. Germline CDR1 is SGHRS and CDR2 is YFSETQ. Here the CDR3 DNA reads TGCGCCAGCAGCCATGGACAGGGGGCACAAGAGACCCAGTACTTC. Translating gives CASSHGQGAQETQYF.

This clonotype turned up a few times. The chain employs TRBV19 and TRBJ1-1; TRBD1 aligns across 9 bases. J lost 11 bases, V lost 7 bases, and 14 bases had no gene match. From germline, CDR1 is LNHDA and CDR2 SQIVND (reference sequence). This CDR3 spans 14 amino acids. CDR3 sequence: CASTYATGGDPAFF. CDR3 coding DNA: TGTGCCAGTACTTACGCCACAGGGGGCGACCCGGCTTTCTTT.

This clonotype was counted many times. V and J are TRBV6-2 or TRBV6-3 and TRBJ1-1; D is unclear. The germline V gene encodes CDR1 MNHEY and CDR2 SVGEGT. Trimming shortened V by 2 bases and J by 0 bases, and 13 bases separated the two germline ends. This CDR3 is built from 16 residues. The CDR3 DNA reads as TGTGCCAGCAGTTACACCCAGGCCCCATTGAACACTGAAGCTTTCTTT. Its protein is CASSYTQAPLNTEAFF.

This clonotype appeared many times. The rearrangement uses TRBV5-6 and TRBJ2-1; D is possibly TRBD1 (6 bases). The CDR3 sequence is 13 residues long. Trimming removed 8 bases from V and 9 bases from J, with 18 bases in between. Per the germline V gene, CDR1 is SGHDT and CDR2 is YYEEEE. Written as DNA, the CDR3 is TGTGCCAGTTTAGCCGCAGGGGTACGTGAGCAGTTCTTC. Translated: CASLAAGVREQFF. Supplemented by reference TRBV5-6 and TRBJ2-1, the full variable domain reads DAGVTQSPTHLIKTRGQQVTLRCSPKSGHDTVSWYQQALGQGPQFIFQYYEEEERQRGNFPDRFSGHQFPNYSSELNVNALLLGDSALYLCASLAAGVREQFFGPGTRLTVL.

This clonotype was found many times. The genes are TRBV14 and TRBJ1-2; maybe TRBD1 (5 bases). V gave up 4 bases and J gave up 4 bases, with 13 bases separating them. Germline assignment: CDR1 SGHDN and CDR2 FVKESK. The CDR3 has 14 residues. Here the CDR3 reads CASSPIQGSYGYTF. The CDR3 bases are TGTGCCAGCAGCCCTATTCAGGGATCCTATGGCTACACCTTC.

This clonotype was recorded at least ten times. The chain is built from TRBV29-1 and TRBJ2-1, with a possible D match to TRBD1 (5 bases). V lost 2 bases and J 0 bases, leaving 14 bases between the germline ends. Germline lookup yields CDR1 SQVTM and CDR2 ANQGSEA. The CDR3 extends over 16 amino acids. The CDR3 loop is CSVERTIGSSYNEQFF. The CDR3 nucleotides read TGCAGCGTTGAACGGACAATCGGAAGCTCCTACAATGAGCAGTTCTTC.

The chain joins TRBV20-1 to TRBJ2-1, with 7 bases that match TRBD2. Germline assignment: CDR1 DFQATT and CDR2 SNEGSKA (reference sequence). CDR3 size: 14 residues. The junction had 8 bases not matched to a gene; V was cut back by 3 bases and J by 6 bases. CDR3 nucleotides: TGCAGTGCTAGTGTACTGGCGGGAGCCAATGAGCAGTTCTTC. Translating it yields CSASVLAGANEQFF.

This clonotype was detected many times. J is TRBJ1-2 and V is TRBV28, with 9 bases aligning to TRBD1. From germline, CDR1 is MDHEN and CDR2 SYDVKM. CDR3 length: 12 residues. Losses at the gene ends were 5 bases for V and 10 bases for J; bases not matched to a gene: 5. In DNA form, the CDR3 reads TGTGCCAGCAGTCCGGGACAGGGTTCCTACACCTTC. Its protein is CASSPGQGSYTF.